The 5 T cell receptor beta chains below all came from one sample that was sequenced in a study of memory CD4+ T cells and cytomegalovirus serostatus. Assay used: immunoSEQ multiplex PCR; TCRdb lists only in-frame clones, some missing. The sample lists some 87,000 clones; roughly 80% were seen once. Single viable CD3+CD4+CD8-CD45RO+ cells were sorted as the memory CD4+ T cells. Specimen: memory CD4+ T cells from blood. These receptors were obtained from an adult in good health and CMV-seropositive.

This clone was counted only a few times. V and J are TRBV6-5 and TRBJ2-7; 10 nucleotides agree with TRBD1. CDR1 and CDR2 (germline): MNHEY, SVGAGI. This CDR3 has 15 residues. V lost 6 bases, J lost 1 base, and 6 bases stayed unmatched. CDR3 sequence: CASSPDRGRSYEQYF. The DNA of the CDR3 is TGTGCCAGCAGCCCCGACAGGGGGCGATCCTACGAGCAGTACTTC.

This clone has ten or more counts. V gene TRBV19 combines with J gene TRBJ1-5; a weak D match, TRBD1 (5 bases). The CDR3 has 14 residues. Trimming removed 3 bases at V and 5 bases at J, with 11 bases between. CDR1 LNHDA and CDR2 SQIVND come from the germline V gene (reference sequence). The DNA for the CDR3 is TGTGCCAGTAGTATCAGGGATCGGGATCAGCCCCAGCATTTT. This translates into CASSIRDRDQPQHF.

The chain joins TRBV5-1 to TRBJ2-7; weak D call: TRBD1 (5 bases). CDR3 size: 13 residues. V was shortened by 3 bases and J by 2 bases, with 9 bases between the two germline ends. CDR1 and CDR2 (germline): SGHRS, YFSETQ. This chain's CDR3 is CASSSQGTYEQYF. Here the CDR3 DNA reads TGCGCCAGCAGCTCCCAGGGTACCTACGAGCAGTACTTC. The entire variable domain, with the rest obtained from reference TRBV5-1 and TRBJ2-7, is as follows: KAGVTQTPRYLIKTRGQQVTLSCSPISGHRSVSWYQQTPGQGLQFLFEYFSETQRNKGNFPGRFSGRQFSNSRSEMNVSTLELGDSALYLCASSSQGTYEQYFGPGTRLTVT.

V gene TRBV9 combines with J gene TRBJ1-5, with a possible D match to TRBD1 (5 bases). This CDR3 spans 15 amino acids. V lost 2 bases, J lost 5 bases, and 14 bases lay in between. The germline V gene encodes CDR1 SGDLS and CDR2 YYNGEE. The CDR3 spells CASSVGQGAYQPQHF. For the CDR3, the DNA is TGTGCCAGCAGCGTTGGACAAGGAGCTTATCAGCCCCAGCATTTT.

The chain joins TRBV20-1 to TRBJ2-5; D unclear. This CDR3 region has 11 residues. The germline V gene encodes CDR1 DFQATT and CDR2 SNEGSKA (reference sequence). The V end lost 1 base, the J end lost 5 bases, and 5 bases lay between the germline ends. CDR3: CSARAGETQYF. The CDR3, as DNA: TGCAGTGCTAGAGCTGGGGAGACCCAGTACTTC.